One sample yielded the 29 T cell receptor beta chains listed below, sequenced in a study of T cells in Graves' hyperthyroidism and ophthalmopathy. The source material, RNA transcripts, was used to amplify TCR beta CDR3 regions. In the first-round RT-PCR of the TCR CDR3, the HTBI primer set was used. TCRdb processed the multiplex PCR reads anew with MiXCR; each CDR3 protein has one entry. Of about 350,000 distinct CDR3 sequences listed, around 18% were seen once; the top ten hold 15% to 17%. The sequencing input was blood. These receptors were collected from a woman between 40 and 55 years old with Graves' ophthalmopathy.

Remarks on this clonotype: A much larger clone lies a single base off, so this may be a read error. The chain couples TRBV10-1 to TRBJ1-1; the D is unclear. Trimming removed 2 bases at V and 10 bases at J, with 14 bases between. Germline loops: CDR1 WNHNN, CDR2 SYGVQD (reference sequence). CDR3 size: 13 residues. CDR3 in amino acids: CASSEACFSGAFF. The CDR3, as DNA: TGCGCCAGCAGTGAGGCGTGCTTCTCTGGAGCTTTCTTT.

This clonotype appeared many times. V gene TRBV3-1 combines with J gene TRBJ2-5; D gene uncertain. Germline CDR1 reads LGHDT; CDR2 reads YNNKEL (reference sequence). V was trimmed by 3 bases and J by 5 bases, leaving 13 bases between them. This CDR3 is built from 14 residues. Here the CDR3 reads CASSQDHGGETQYF. As DNA, the CDR3 is TGTGCCAGCAGCCAGGACCACGGTGGGGAGACCCAGTACTTC.

This clonotype was found once. V gene TRBV11-1 combines with J gene TRBJ1-2, with TRBD1 as a possible D gene (5 bases). This CDR3 region has 16 residues. The germline V gene has CDR1 SGHAT and CDR2 FQDESV (reference sequence). V was pared by 0 bases and J by 8 bases, with 19 bases between. CDR3: CASSLAGKEGSNGYTF. CDR3 sequence (DNA): TGTGCCAGCAGCTTAGCGGGGAAAGAGGGGAGTAACGGCTACACCTTC. Combining the CDR3 with reference TRBV11-1 and TRBJ1-2 gives the whole variable domain EAEVAQSPRYKITEKSQAVAFWCDPISGHATLYWYRQILGQGPELLVQFQDESVVDDSQLPKDRFSAERLKGVDSTLKIQPAELGDSAMYLCASSLAGKEGSNGYTFGSGTRLTVV.

For this clonotype: A much more abundant neighbour one base away suggests this may be a read error. Here the CDR3 reads CASSLDSSTYKQYF. Written as DNA, the CDR3 is TGTGCCAGCAGTTTGGACAGTTCTACCTACAAGCAGTACTTC. This chain connects TRBV28 to TRBJ2-7; weak D call: TRBD1 (6 bases). Germline-derived CDR1 and CDR2 are MDHEN and SYDVKM. This CDR3 comprises 14 residues.

Points on this clonotype: A junction boundary mismatches the germline segment, possibly from a read error. The rearrangement links TRBV5-1 to TRBJ1-1; D is ambiguous. Germline V gene sequence: CDR1 SGHRS, CDR2 YFSETQ. There are 15 residues in the CDR3. The CDR3 here is CASSRLLTENTGAFF. CDR3 in DNA: TGCGCCAGCAGCCGACTGCTTACCGAGAACACTGGAGCTTTCTTT.

This clonotype was detected many times. This chain uses TRBV28 with TRBJ2-7; 8 bases fit TRBD2. The CDR3 has 15 residues. V dropped 6 bases and J dropped 6; count of bases not matched to a gene: 13. From germline, CDR1 is MDHEN and CDR2 SYDVKM. The DNA for the CDR3 is TGTGCCAGCAGCAGACGGACGGGGGGGCCCTCCGAGCAGTACTTC. It is translated as CASSRRTGGPSEQYF.

This clonotype was observed a few times. The chain has TRBV6-1 and TRBJ1-1; D might be TRBD1 (6 bases). The V and J ends lost 4 bases and 5 bases respectively, with 17 bases between them. The CDR3 consists of 15 residues. Germline assignment: CDR1 MNHNS and CDR2 SASEGT. This CDR3 is CASSGPGQRITEAFF. The CDR3 region has the DNA TGTGCCAGCAGTGGCCCGGGACAAAGAATAACTGAAGCTTTCTTT.

This clonotype was recorded at least ten times. The gene calls are TRBV5-1 and TRBJ2-3, with TRBD2 matching 11 bases. V shed 8 bases and J 4 bases; nucleotides not matched to a gene: 6. The CDR3 has 14 amino acids. Looked up from germline, CDR1 is SGHRS and CDR2 is YFSETQ. In DNA, the CDR3 is TGCGCCAGTCGACTAGCGGGATCCGCAGATACGCAGTATTTT. It yields the protein CASRLAGSADTQYF.

There are many counts of this clonotype. The chain is built from TRBV19 and TRBJ1-2; no firm D call. In germline, CDR1 is LNHDA, CDR2 SQIVND (reference sequence). V lost 6 bases and J 0 bases, leaving 14 bases between the germline ends. The CDR3 is 15 residues long. The CDR3 DNA reads TGTGCCAGTAGCCTGGATCTGACATCTAACTATGGCTACACCTTC. It yields the protein CASSLDLTSNYGYTF.

This clonotype was recorded at least ten times. The rearrangement uses TRBV4-1 and TRBJ2-7; tentative D call: TRBD2 (5 bases). Germline lookup yields CDR1 MGHRA and CDR2 YSYEKL. The V end was cut by 0 bases, the J end by 0 bases, with 12 bases between. The CDR3 is 16 amino acids. The CDR3 loop reads CASSQEDSDYSYEQYF. Here the CDR3 DNA reads TGCGCCAGCAGCCAAGAAGATAGCGATTACTCCTACGAGCAGTACTTC.

Ten or more counts support this clonotype. This chain connects TRBV6-5 to TRBJ1-5; maybe TRBD1 (5 bases). This CDR3 comprises 14 residues. V was pared by 7 bases and J by 1 base, with 11 bases between. In germline, CDR1 is MNHEY, CDR2 SVGAGI. CDR3 sequence: CASNPRDSNQPQHF. The CDR3 region has the DNA TGTGCCAGCAACCCCCGGGACAGCAATCAGCCCCAGCATTTT.

This clonotype was found many times. This rearrangement joins TRBV6-2 or TRBV6-3 to TRBJ2-7; no reliable D call. The CDR3 runs 15 residues. CDR1 is MNHEY and CDR2 is SVGEGT in the germline V gene. V dropped 4 bases and J dropped 4 bases, with 17 bases sitting between them. The DNA of the CDR3 is TGTGCCAGCAGTTTAAGCGCCGCTCCGATTTACGAGCAGTACTTC. Translation: CASSLSAAPIYEQYF.

This clonotype appeared a few times. CDR3 region: CASSLAGTSTGNTF. CDR3 DNA: TGTGCCAGCAGCTTAGCAGGGACATCTACGGGTAACACCTTC. The V call is TRBV7-9, the J call TRBJ1-2, with D possibly being TRBD1 (6 bases). Germline CDR1 SEHNR, CDR2 FQNEAQ (reference sequence). The CDR3 is 14 residues long. V was trimmed by 0 bases and J by 12 bases, leaving 17 bases between them.

This clonotype has at least ten counts. In DNA form, the CDR3 reads TGTGCCAGCAAACTAGCGGTCGCTTCCTACGAGCAGTACTTC. Amino acids: CASKLAVASYEQYF. The rearrangement joins TRBV6-2 or TRBV6-3 to TRBJ2-7, with 8 bases matching TRBD2. Germline V gene data show CDR1 as MNHEY and CDR2 as SVGEGT. The length of the CDR3 is 14 residues. Losses at the gene ends were 7 bases for V and 1 base for J; bases not matched to a gene: 6.

This clonotype was seen many times. The V call is TRBV10-3, the J call TRBJ1-2; 8 bases match TRBD1. CDR1 and CDR2 from the germline V gene are ENHRY and SYGVKD. The CDR3 spans 17 residues. J gave up 1 base and V 0 bases, and 7 bases lay outside the gene matches. CDR3 region: CAISESRGTGFNYGYTF. For the CDR3, the DNA is TGTGCCATCAGTGAGTCACGAGGGACAGGCTTTAACTATGGCTACACCTTC.

This clonotype was counted ten times or more. This chain joins TRBV6-5 and TRBJ1-5; 9 nucleotides agree with TRBD1. Germline values: CDR1 MNHEY, CDR2 SVGAGI. There are 15 residues in the CDR3. After removal of 6 bases from V and 5 bases from J, the junction contained 8 bases not matched to a gene. The CDR3 DNA follows: TGTGCCAGCAGGGGGGACAGGGTCCTCCATCAGCCCCAGCATTTT. Amino acids: CASRGDRVLHQPQHF.

This clonotype was observed at least ten times. The chain combines TRBV25-1 with TRBJ2-7, with TRBD2 identical over 8 bases. The CDR3 runs to 13 residues. Germline CDR1 MGHDK, CDR2 SYGVNS. With 3 bases clipped from V and 11 bases from J, the junction kept 9 bases outside the gene matches. CDR3 residues: CASSDPRGGWKYF. The CDR3 region has the DNA TGTGCCAGCAGTGACCCCCGGGGGGGTTGGAAGTACTTC.

This clonotype appeared a few times. J is TRBJ2-5 and V is TRBV19; TRBD2 matches at 8 bases. J lost 4 bases, V lost 4 bases, and 8 bases had no gene match. The CDR3 covers 15 residues. CDR1 LNHDA and CDR2 SQIVND come from the germline V gene (reference sequence). CDR3 loop: CASSTVAGGGETQYF. The CDR3 nucleotides read TGTGCCAGTAGTACCGTTGCGGGGGGTGGAGAGACCCAGTACTTC.

This clonotype was seen repeatedly, ten times or more. This may be a read error, as it is one base from a much larger clone. The rearrangement joins TRBV6-2 or TRBV6-3 to TRBJ2-5, with D maybe TRBD1 (5 bases). Germline CDR1 and CDR2: MNHEY and SVGEGT. The CDR3 sequence is 13 residues long. Here the CDR3 DNA reads TGTGCCAGCAATTACTGGCAGGGCGAGACCCAGTACTTC. Amino acid sequence: CASNYWQGETQYF.

This clonotype was detected many times. This chain joins TRBV9 and TRBJ2-4; no definite D call. There are 15 residues in the CDR3. V was pared by 0 bases and J by 0 bases, with 7 bases between. The germline CDR1 and CDR2 sequences are SGDLS and YYNGEE. The CDR3 region is CASSVDGLAKNIQYF. CDR3 in DNA: TGTGCCAGCAGCGTAGATGGGCTAGCCAAAAACATTCAGTACTTC. Full variable domain (remainder filled in from reference TRBV9 and TRBJ2-4): DSGVTQTPKHLITATGQRVTLRCSPRSGDLSVYWYQQSLDQGLQFLIQYYNGEERAKGNILERFSAQQFPDLHSELNLSSLELGDSALYFCASSVDGLAKNIQYFGAGTRLSVL.

The chain has TRBV11-2 and TRBJ1-1, with D perhaps TRBD1 (5 bases). This CDR3 is 16 amino acids long. The germline CDR1 and CDR2 sequences are SGHAT and FQNNGV. Trimming removed 5 bases at V and 1 base at J, with 17 bases between. This CDR3 reads CASSKPDQGPNTEAFF. Written as DNA, the CDR3 is TGTGCCAGCAGCAAACCAGATCAGGGCCCGAACACTGAAGCTTTCTTT.

Only a few counts were recorded for this clonotype. This rearrangement joins TRBV28 to TRBJ1-6; D is undetermined. The CDR3 is 15 residues long. Germline CDR1 and CDR2: MDHEN and SYDVKM. The ends were cut back, 2 bases at V and 3 bases at J, with 8 bases in the middle. The CDR3 protein is CASSLGQNYNSPLHF. The CDR3 DNA reads as TGTGCCAGCAGTTTAGGGCAGAACTATAATTCACCCCTCCACTTT.

This clonotype has ten or more counts. The V and J genes are TRBV12-3 or TRBV12-4 and TRBJ2-7; D remains unclear. The V end was cut by 5 bases, the J end by 3 bases, with 11 bases between. This CDR3 spans 13 amino acids. The DNA for the CDR3 is TGTGCCAGCAGTCAATACTTGGACTACGAGCAGTACTTC. Protein sequence: CASSQYLDYEQYF.

This clonotype was seen a single time. The V gene is TRBV6-2 or TRBV6-3, the J gene TRBJ2-4, with 10 bases matching TRBD1. V lost 6 bases, J lost 8 bases, and 10 bases stayed unmatched. Germline V gene lookup returns CDR1 MNHEY and CDR2 SVGEGT. The CDR3 sequence is 15 residues long. The CDR3 coding sequence is TGTGCCAGCAGCGTGGGACAGGGGAGAAGTGACATTCAGTACTTC. Its protein is CASSVGQGRSDIQYF.

Ten or more counts support this clonotype. The chain employs TRBV29-1 and TRBJ1-2, with TRBD1 matching over 9 bases. After removal of 7 bases from V and 2 bases from J, the junction contained 5 bases not matched to a gene. There are 13 residues in the CDR3. Germline V gives CDR1 SQVTM, CDR2 ANQGSEA. The CDR3 reads CSAGTGTNYGYTF. The CDR3 DNA reads TGCAGCGCTGGGACAGGGACCAACTATGGCTACACCTTC. Full variable domain (outside the CDR3, taken from reference TRBV29-1 and TRBJ1-2): SAVISQKPSRDICQRGTSLTIQCQVDSQVTMMFWYRQQPGQSLTLIATANQGSEATYESGFVIDKFPISRPNLTFSTLTVSNMSPEDSSIYLCSAGTGTNYGYTFGSGTRLTVV.

The CDR3 DNA follows: TGTGCCAGCCAAGACAGAGACAATCAGCCCCAGCATTTT. The encoded protein is CASQDRDNQPQHF. The chain links TRBV19 to TRBJ1-5; perhaps TRBD1 as D (5 bases). Germline V gene lookup returns CDR1 LNHDA and CDR2 SQIVND (reference sequence). The CDR3 totals 13 residues. Trimming pared 9 bases from V and 3 bases from J, leaving 12 bases between.

The gene calls are TRBV7-2 and TRBJ2-5; 8 positions match TRBD1. The CDR3 extends over 14 amino acids. J was trimmed by 4 bases and V by 5 bases; bases with no gene match: 6. CDR1 SGHTA and CDR2 FQGNSA come from the germline V gene. Written as DNA, the CDR3 is TGTGCCAGCAGCCTGCAACAGGGGGTAGAGACCCAGTACTTC. Translated, it gives CASSLQQGVETQYF. The full variable domain, completed using reference TRBV7-2 and TRBJ2-5, is GAGVSQSPSNKVTEKGKDVELRCDPISGHTALYWYRQSLGQGLEFLIYFQGNSAPDKSGLPSDRFSAERTGGSVSTLTIQRTQQEDSAVYLCASSLQQGVETQYFGPGTRLLVL.

This clonotype was found many times. The J gene is TRBJ1-2, the V gene TRBV12-3 or TRBV12-4; D remains unclear. Deletions cut 6 bases from V and 7 bases from J, with 9 bases between. The CDR3 runs 11 residues. DNA of the CDR3: TGTGCCAGCAGGCTGTCGGGTGGCTACACCTTC. It translates to CASRLSGGYTF.

This clonotype was counted at least ten times. The rearrangement uses TRBV27 and TRBJ1-5; D remains ambiguous. Trimming left V 2 bases short and J 2 bases short, with 13 bases between. This CDR3 has 16 amino acids. The germline V gene encodes CDR1 MNHEY and CDR2 SMNVEV (reference sequence). In DNA form, the CDR3 reads TGTGCCAGCAGTTTAGGAGGTCGAGTCGGCAATCAGCCCCAGCATTTT. The encoded protein is CASSLGGRVGNQPQHF.